This TCR beta chain was recorded in a study of yellow fever vaccine responses in identical twins. On this clonotype itself: As yet, its antigen is unknown.

Findings of the study overall: Reportedly, the response of twins' T cells to the vaccine seemed partly convergent, partly personalized.

Each CDR3 protein is one row after TCRdb ran MiXCR on the RT-PCR reads. Of more than 4,500 distinct CDR3 sequences in the sample, about 69% are singletons; the top ten hold roughly 4%. Sequenced material: T cells from blood (PBMCs), unsorted or a sorted subset (not recorded which), taken before or after yellow fever vaccination (not recorded which). The source of this sequence is a woman younger than 35 who received the yellow fever vaccine.

The CDR3 DNA reads TGTGCCAGCCTATCGGGGGGGAACACTGAAGCTTTCTTT. Translating gives CASLSGGNTEAFF. The chain employs TRBV2 and TRBJ1-1, with TRBD1 as a possible D gene (5 bases). The germline gives CDR1 SNHLY, CDR2 FYNNEI. This CDR3 comprises 13 residues. The V end lost 8 bases, the J end lost 1 base, and 11 bases lay between the germline ends.